The 10 T cell receptor beta chains given below trace back to one sample, sequenced in a study of T cells in Graves' hyperthyroidism and ophthalmopathy (dated by TCRdb to about 2019). Receptor libraries were prepared by multiplex PCR. Sequenced on an Illumina HiSeq 2000. The TCR beta CDR3 regions were amplified from RNA transcripts. For the first round of RT-PCR on the TCR CDR3, the HTBI primer set was used together with the Qiagen OneStep RT-PCR kit. TCRdb applied fastp at Q25 and MiXCR to the public reads, then kept only in-frame beta chains. Rows matching on CDR3 protein sequence are summarized as one entry with the most common DNA and genes. The sample records 200,000 to 250,000 distinct CDR3 sequences, around a sixth of which are singletons. 40% to 65% of the sample goes to the ten largest clones. The sequencing sample was made of blood. These receptors all stem from a woman in her forties or fifties with Graves' hyperthyroidism.

Only a few counts were recorded for this clonotype. The rearrangement uses TRBV10-2 and TRBJ1-2; no firm D call. The V and J ends lost 0 bases and 2 bases respectively, with 13 bases between them. The CDR3 runs to 16 residues. Germline values: CDR1 WSHSY, CDR2 SAAADI. CDR3 nucleotide sequence: TGCGCCAGCAGTGAGTCTGGTCAGCTTGGGAACTATGGCTACACCTTC. Its translation: CASSESGQLGNYGYTF.

This clonotype showed up many times. V gene TRBV2 combines with J gene TRBJ1-5; a possible D gene is TRBD1 (6 bases). From germline, CDR1 is SNHLY and CDR2 FYNNEI. Trimming shortened V by 6 bases and J by 0 bases, and 18 bases separated the two germline ends. The CDR3 is 17 residues long. Here the CDR3 DNA reads TGTGCCAGCAGACCCCGGGGGCCCCTCGGTAGCAATCAGCCCCAGCATTTT. It is translated as CASRPRGPLGSNQPQHF.

The chain is built from TRBV29-1 and TRBJ2-7, with a weak D call TRBD2 (5 bases). The length of the CDR3 is 13 residues. The V and J ends lost 5 bases and 3 bases respectively, with 14 bases between them. Germline CDR1 is SQVTM and CDR2 is ANQGSEA. The CDR3 sequence is CSVWTSGNYEQYF. The CDR3, as DNA: TGCAGCGTTTGGACTTCTGGCAACTACGAGCAGTACTTC.

This clonotype was found many times. V is TRBV11-1 and J is TRBJ2-3, with D possibly being TRBD1 or TRBD2 (6 bases each). This CDR3 has 15 residues. Trimming took 5 bases from V and 3 from J, leaving 15 bases between them. Germline CDR1 reads SGHAT; CDR2 reads FQDESV (reference sequence). CDR3 protein: CASSVEGGRTDTQYF. CDR3 in DNA: TGTGCCAGCAGCGTCGAGGGGGGTCGGACAGATACGCAGTATTTT.

This clonotype was picked up many times. The chain is built from TRBV7-2 and TRBJ2-7; D is tentatively TRBD1 or TRBD2 (5 bases each). Germline-derived CDR1 and CDR2 are SGHTA and FQGNSA. The CDR3 is 14 residues long. V gave up 7 bases and J gave up 1 base, with 14 bases separating them. The CDR3 loop is CASNFGTVSYEQYF. Written as DNA, the CDR3 is TGTGCCAGCAATTTCGGGACGGTTTCCTACGAGCAGTACTTC.

Regarding this clonotype: The junction does not match germline at one end; this may be a read error. The chain uses TRBV27 and TRBJ2-3; D is unresolved. This CDR3 comprises 13 residues. CDR1 is MNHEY and CDR2 is SMNVEV in the germline V gene (reference sequence). The chain's CDR3 is CASGLSSTDTQYF. In nucleotides, the CDR3 is TGTGCCAGCGGTTTATCTAGCACAGATACGCAGTATTTT.

The CDR3 protein is CSARQRDSSRYEQYF. The CDR3 DNA reads TGCAGTGCTAGACAGAGGGACAGCAGTCGATACGAGCAGTACTTC. The chain links TRBV20-1 to TRBJ2-7, with 7 bases aligning to TRBD1. This CDR3 has 15 residues. V lost 2 bases and J lost 4; bases outside the gene matches: 11. The germline V gene has CDR1 DFQATT and CDR2 SNEGSKA (reference sequence).

This clonotype appeared many times. The V gene is TRBV7-6, the J gene TRBJ2-7; 10 positions match TRBD1. The germline gives CDR1 SGHVS, CDR2 FNYEAQ. The V and J ends lost 5 bases and 3 bases, in that order; junction bases with no gene match: 10. The CDR3 extends over 16 amino acids. The CDR3 region has the DNA TGTGCCAGCAGCCGTCCGCAGGGACAGGGGAACTACGAGCAGTACTTC. Its protein is CASSRPQGQGNYEQYF.

This clonotype was recorded at least ten times. This chain connects TRBV20-1 to TRBJ2-3; 10 bases agree with TRBD2. The trim removed 6 bases at V and 5 bases at J, leaving 14 bases unmatched. Germline CDR1 is DFQATT and CDR2 is SNEGSKA (reference sequence). CDR3 length: 16 amino acids. The CDR3 loop reads CSAQAGGPRAQDTQYF. The CDR3 coding sequence is TGCAGTGCCCAAGCGGGAGGGCCCAGAGCACAAGATACGCAGTATTTT.

This clonotype was recorded at least ten times. Here the CDR3 DNA reads TGTGCCAGCAGTCCTCGAGGGGGGGGTATGAACACTGAAGCTTTCTTT. Its protein product is CASSPRGGGMNTEAFF. This chain joins TRBV12-3 or TRBV12-4 and TRBJ1-1; tentative D call: TRBD1 (6 bases). The CDR3 is made up of 16 amino acids. V was shortened by 5 bases and J by 0 bases, with 16 bases between the two germline ends.